The present T cell receptor (beta chain) was sequenced within a study of blood T cell repertoires in COVID-19. The wider study: Acute and convalescent COVID-19 samples came from the United States, Italy and Spain. The analysed material was cDNA or gDNA that came from T cells, B-cell-depleted T cells, or PBMCs.

Patients from Seattle were sampled longitudinally, starting during active infection. In the original processing: From reference gene primer amplification, estimates of nucleated cell counts were derived. Assay: immunoSEQ multiplex PCR; the TCRdb copy retains only in-frame clones and omits some. The D gene and trimming were derived from the DNA, and the V and J assignments and clone size from that table. This table holds 200,000 to 250,000 clones, about 84% found once. Germline CDR1 reads MDHEN; CDR2 reads SYDVKM. V was pared by 1 base and J by 3 bases, with 6 bases of the junction left unmatched. CDR3 length: 16 residues.

This TCR came from a woman older than 75 with COVID-19, enrolled during active disease. The chain is built from TRBV28 and TRBJ1-5; 7 nucleotides agree with TRBD1. What was sequenced was peripheral blood. The DNA for the CDR3 is TGTGCCAGCAGTTTATTGTTTGGACAGGACAATCAGCCCCAGCATTTT. This encodes CASSLLFGQDNQPQHF.